Sequencing of this TCR beta chain was carried out in a study of blood T cell repertoires in COVID-19 (TCRdb year 2020). The study in broad terms: Samples from collaborators originated in the United States, Italy and Spain and spanned both the acute and convalescent phases of COVID-19. The material from the prospective study consisted of cDNA or gDNA derived from T cells, B-cell-depleted T cells, or PBMCs. Subjects who had been exposed to COVID-19, were actively infected with it, or had recovered from it provided the deeply sampled blood TCRbeta repertoires that made up the dataset. The repertoires were released in a freely available public database meant as a resource for research on the immune response to SARS-CoV-2. The samples were drawn from the first 160 participants of the ongoing ImmuneRACE study and from 950 to 1,500 subjects provided by 6 global collaborators. A de-identified subject ID, COVID-19 status, age in years and sex were almost always included in the sample metadata. Where available, HLA class I and class II types were taken from metadata supplied by the sample provider and were not determined by assay-based typing. Summary of the overall study and its limitations: Clinical and demographic metadata were provided uncurated, with the amount varying by source and participant.

The CDR3, cysteine through phenylalanine, is 13 amino acids long. Of the read, only the CDR3 DNA is kept; its 39 bases are in frame from base 1. CDR1 and CDR2 (SGHTA, FQGNSA) derive from the germline V gene. Deletion took 5 bases off V and 4 bases off J, with a span of 6 bases between the germline ends. The immunoSEQ Assay, a bias-controlled multiplex PCR, was used to amplify TCRbeta CDR3 regions from genomic DNA. The published analysis was carried out like this. The number of nucleated cells in each sample was estimated by amplification of reference gene primers within the assay. To quantify the absolute abundance of each unique TCRbeta CDR3 rearrangement, sequence reads were collapsed and filtered. Productive Simpson clonality was computed per sample as the square root of Simpson's diversity index over productive rearrangements. TCRdb holds this immuneACCESS table with in-frame rearrangements only. Some clones are missing; in checked studies, unresolved V genes explain under half, and the rest has no known cause. D and trimming were read from the DNA, whereas the V and J calls and clone size are those reported in that table. This sample gives about 120,000 clones in total; roughly 86% of them show up just once. Of the sample, 9.5% to 12% is held by the ten largest clones.

At one collaborating source in Seattle, patients were enrolled during active infection and were followed longitudinally through the course of disease. Collaborating institutions collected whole blood in K2EDTA tubes following their own protocols. Collaborator samples were shipped for TCRbeta analysis as frozen whole blood, isolated PBMCs, or DNA extracted from either sample type. Of note for this clone: The specificity of this receptor is unknown. Per-base quality was not reported, and no clone a single base away is much larger than it.

This sequence was found in a woman in her sixties or seventies with COVID-19, enrolled during active disease. Sequenced sample: peripheral blood. The rearranged chain carries TRBV7-2 and TRBJ1-6, with no confidently assigned D gene. Here the CDR3 is given as CASSREYNSPLHF. The sequence in DNA is TGTGCCAGCAGCCGCGAATATAATTCACCCCTCCACTTT.